The next 6 T cell receptor beta chains were all read from a single sample in a study of shared clonotypes between healthy human individuals. Here immunoSEQ multiplex PCR was the method, and the copy in TCRdb shows in-frame clones only, minus some. The table shows roughly 720,000 clones, with 90% occurring only once. Sequencing was carried out using memory CD8+ T cells from PBMCs. The subset is: CD45RO+ cells pooled with CCR7-negative TemRA cells. These receptors originate from a man in his late teens or twenties in good health. Some clones in this sample may be carry-over from other donors' samples.

In DNA, the CDR3 is TGTGCCAGCAGCCTGGGAGGCGGAGCCACTGAAGCTTTCTTT. Amino acids: CASSLGGGATEAFF. The chain couples TRBV5-5 to TRBJ1-1; D is uncertain. V lost 4 bases and J 4 bases, leaving 14 bases between the germline ends. This CDR3 has 14 residues. Looked up from germline, CDR1 is SGHKS and CDR2 is YYEKEE (reference sequence).

As concerns this clone: One end of the junction does not line up with germline, which may come from a read error. This rearrangement joins TRBV6-1 to TRBJ2-7; 9 nucleotides match TRBD1. The germline gives CDR1 MNHNS, CDR2 SASEGT. The CDR3 spans 12 residues. The CDR3 spells CASSVDRGLLDF. The CDR3 nucleotides are TGTGCCAGCAGTGTGGACAGGGGCCTCTTGGACTTC.

The rearrangement uses TRBV19 and TRBJ1-1, with 8 nucleotides matching TRBD1. V lost 6 bases to trimming and J lost 11 bases; unmatched junction nucleotides: 14. This CDR3 comprises 14 residues. CDR1 is LNHDA and CDR2 is SQIVND in the germline V gene (reference sequence). The CDR3 loop reads CASSIDRGGPGAFF. The DNA of the CDR3 is TGTGCCAGTAGCATCGACAGGGGAGGGCCTGGGGCTTTCTTT.

The chain uses TRBV11-2 and TRBJ2-5, with D tentatively TRBD2 (6 bases). The CDR3 extends over 17 amino acids. The V gene lost 4 bases and the J gene lost 3 bases, with 21 bases spanning the gap. The V gene's germline CDR1 is SGHAT and CDR2 FQNNGV. The CDR3 nucleotides are TGTGCCAGCAGCTCACGGGGGACCTTCTTAGCGGAAGAGACCCAGTACTTC. Its translation is CASSSRGTFLAEETQYF.

This clone has only one observation. CDR3 DNA sequence: TGTGCCAGCAGTTTGGCTAGCGGGAGGACCTACGAGCAGTACTTC. Its translation: CASSLASGRTYEQYF. J is TRBJ2-7 and V is TRBV27, with 11 bases fitting TRBD2. V shed 3 bases and J 2 bases; nucleotides not matched to a gene: 3. This CDR3 spans 15 amino acids. Germline V gene lookup returns CDR1 MNHEY and CDR2 SMNVEV (reference sequence).

The chain is built from TRBV5-6 and TRBJ2-7; 7 bases agree with TRBD2. This CDR3 spans 15 amino acids. The V segment lost 0 bases and the J segment 2 bases; nucleotides outside the gene matches: 5. Germline V gives CDR1 SGHDT, CDR2 YYEEEE. The chain's CDR3 is CASSLVGGRTYEQYF. The CDR3 region has the DNA TGTGCCAGCAGCTTGGTGGGGGGGAGGACCTACGAGCAGTACTTC.